This TCR beta chain derives from a study of T cells after yellow fever vaccination. This clonotype occurred many times. Each CDR3 protein is one row after TCRdb ran MiXCR on the 5' RACE reads. The sample lists 620,000 or so distinct CDR3 sequences, about 12% occurring once. Germline V CDR1 and CDR2: MNHEY, SMNVEV (reference sequence). The CDR3 is 13 residues long. V gave up 11 bases and J gave up 4 bases, with 18 bases separating them. V gene TRBV27 combines with J gene TRBJ2-7; a possible D gene is TRBD2 (6 bases). The sequence was obtained from a young man who received the YFV17D yellow fever vaccine. The specimen comprised PBMCs, sampled on the day of the yellow fever booster vaccination. CDR3 protein: CAVGGLGSYEQYF. CDR3 in DNA: TGTGCCGTGGGGGGATTGGGGTCTTACGAGCAGTACTTC.